These 26 T cell receptor beta chains were all obtained from the same sample, sequenced in a study of T cell changes during pregnancy in multiple sclerosis. Sequencing used immunoSEQ multiplex PCR; TCRdb keeps in-frame clones, though not all of them. The sample carries over 45,000 clones, about 94% recorded once. The starting material was CD8+ T cells from peripheral blood mononuclear cells, obtained in the third trimester of pregnancy. The receptor set was obtained from a female donor with multiple sclerosis, enrolled in a pregnancy study.

This clone was observed a few times. This chain links TRBV27 with TRBJ1-1; unclear D gene. V lost 3 bases to trimming and J lost 0 bases, with 8 bases between them. Germline-derived CDR1 and CDR2 are MNHEY and SMNVEV (reference sequence). The CDR3 is made up of 14 amino acids. Here the CDR3 reads CASSLAGMNTEAFF. CDR3 nucleotides: TGTGCCAGCAGTTTGGCGGGGATGAACACTGAAGCTTTCTTT.

The rearrangement links TRBV27 to TRBJ2-3; 7 bases are shared with TRBD2. There are 15 residues in the CDR3. V lost 2 bases to trimming and J lost 5 bases; unmatched junction nucleotides: 7. Per the germline V gene, CDR1 is MNHEY and CDR2 is SMNVEV (reference sequence). CDR3 in amino acids: CASSLPGGPEDTQYF. The DNA of the CDR3 is TGTGCCAGCAGTTTACCGGGAGGTCCCGAAGATACGCAGTATTTT.

This clone is a singleton in its sample. This chain uses TRBV29-1 with TRBJ2-7; 12 bases map to TRBD2. The CDR3 runs to 13 residues. The germline V gene encodes CDR1 SQVTM and CDR2 ANQGSEA. V dropped 5 bases and J dropped 5; count of bases not matched to a gene: 4. This CDR3 is CSVPSGRADEQYF. The DNA for the CDR3 is TGCAGCGTTCCTAGCGGGAGGGCGGACGAGCAGTACTTC.

The V call is TRBV19, the J call TRBJ1-2; D is unresolved. CDR3 length equals 15 residues. Germline V CDR1 and CDR2: LNHDA, SQIVND (reference sequence). The ends were cut back, 7 bases at V and 0 bases at J, with 15 bases in the middle. CDR3 in DNA: TGTGCCAGTAACTACCGGTACGGATCTAACTATGGCTACACCTTC. Protein product: CASNYRYGSNYGYTF.

The chain recombines TRBV2 with TRBJ2-2, with 8 bases matching TRBD2. Germline V gene sequence: CDR1 SNHLY, CDR2 FYNNEI. The CDR3 covers 14 residues. After removal of 3 bases from V and 6 bases from J, the junction contained 3 bases not matched to a gene. CDR3 sequence: CASSDGGGAGELFF. CDR3 coding DNA: TGTGCCAGCAGTGACGGGGGGGGTGCCGGGGAGCTGTTTTTT.

V usage is TRBV27 and J usage is TRBJ1-2, with TRBD1 as a possible D gene (5 bases). The CDR3 runs 12 residues. The V and J ends lost 6 bases and 6 bases respectively, with 11 bases between them. The germline V gene encodes CDR1 MNHEY and CDR2 SMNVEV (reference sequence). CDR3 amino acids: CASRPRGDGYTF. The CDR3 DNA reads TGTGCCAGCAGGCCCCGGGGGGATGGCTACACCTTC.

The chain joins TRBV6-5 to TRBJ2-7; 7 nucleotides agree with TRBD2. The germline V gene has CDR1 MNHEY and CDR2 SVGAGI. CDR3 length: 13 amino acids. V was clipped by 2 bases and J by 6 bases; unmatched bases: 4. The CDR3 protein is CASSYDGGGEQYF. The CDR3 DNA reads TGTGCCAGCAGTTACGATGGGGGGGGCGAGCAGTACTTC.

J is TRBJ2-2 and V is TRBV15, with 9 bases matching TRBD2. The CDR3 extends over 15 amino acids. CDR1 is LNHNV and CDR2 is YYDKDF in the germline V gene (reference sequence). The V and J ends lost 4 bases and 4 bases, in that order; junction bases with no gene match: 4. CDR3 protein: CATSILAGVTGELFF. CDR3 coding DNA: TGTGCCACCAGCATCTTAGCGGGAGTCACCGGGGAGCTGTTTTTT.

The rearrangement links TRBV18 to TRBJ2-1, with TRBD2 identical over 9 bases. Trimming removed 6 bases from V and 4 bases from J; junction bases left unmatched: 13. The CDR3 is 17 residues long. CDR1 and CDR2 (germline): KGHSH, LQKENI. The DNA for the CDR3 is TGTGCCAGCTCCCCGCCGGGACTAGCTGATCTTTACAATGAGCAGTTCTTC. Protein product: CASSPPGLADLYNEQFF.

This chain connects TRBV6-1 to TRBJ2-3; 8 nucleotides match TRBD1. In germline, CDR1 is MNHNS, CDR2 SASEGT. After removal of 4 bases from V and 1 base from J, the junction contained 7 bases not matched to a gene. The CDR3 consists of 16 residues. CDR3 amino acids: CASSGQGAPGTDTQYF. CDR3 DNA sequence: TGTGCCAGCAGTGGGCAGGGGGCCCCGGGCACAGATACGCAGTATTTT.

The V call is TRBV21-1, the J call TRBJ1-1; the tabulated D call, TRBD1, remains unverified against the DNA. TRBV21-1 has pseudogene status. The CDR3 length is 13 residues. The CDR3 nucleotides are TGTGCCACCCTAGGAACAGGGGGCACTGAAGCTTTCTTT. It yields the protein CATLGTGGTEAFF.

V gene TRBV7-9 combines with J gene TRBJ1-1; a weak D match, TRBD1 (5 bases). Germline assignment: CDR1 SEHNR and CDR2 FQNEAQ (reference sequence). The CDR3 runs 15 residues. V was trimmed by 8 bases and J by 0 bases, leaving 16 bases between them. CDR3 protein: CASVHDRLMNTEAFF. CDR3 nucleotide sequence: TGTGCCAGCGTTCATGACAGACTGATGAACACTGAAGCTTTCTTT.

The V call is TRBV6-6, the J call TRBJ2-4; TRBD2 aligns across 9 bases. From germline, CDR1 is MNHNY and CDR2 SVGAGI (reference sequence). This CDR3 has 15 residues. V lost 2 bases and J lost 7; bases outside the gene matches: 6. The CDR3 nucleotides are TGTGCCAGCAGTTACATAGCGGGAGTAAGGAACATTCAGTACTTC. The encoded protein is CASSYIAGVRNIQYF.

This chain connects TRBV27 to TRBJ2-7, with a weak D call TRBD2 (7 bases). The germline V gene has CDR1 MNHEY and CDR2 SMNVEV (reference sequence). Trimming cost V 2 bases and J 5 bases, with 16 bases left between them. The CDR3 spans 15 residues. The CDR3 here is CASSLRGEGGNEQYF. The CDR3, as DNA: TGTGCCAGCAGTTTACGGGGGGAAGGGGGAAACGAGCAGTACTTC.

V usage is TRBV27 and J usage is TRBJ2-3; 10 nucleotides align to TRBD1. This CDR3 is built from 16 residues. The J segment lost 3 bases and the V segment lost 0 bases, leaving 3 bases of the junction unmatched. Looked up from germline, CDR1 is MNHEY and CDR2 is SMNVEV (reference sequence). The CDR3 sequence is CASSLSGGQGTDTQYF. CDR3 nucleotides: TGTGCCAGCAGTTTATCGGGGGGACAGGGGACAGATACGCAGTATTTT.

The chain joins TRBV6-5 to TRBJ2-7; TRBD1 matches 7 bases. The CDR3 consists of 14 residues. V was clipped by 2 bases and J by 4 bases; unmatched bases: 5. Looked up from germline, CDR1 is MNHEY and CDR2 is SVGAGI. The CDR3 coding sequence is TGTGCCAGCAGTTACGGGACAGCTGGGTACGAGCAGTACTTC. Translation: CASSYGTAGYEQYF.

The chain is built from TRBV6-1 and TRBJ2-1; 14 nucleotides line up with TRBD2. The CDR3 sequence is 18 residues long. V lost 3 bases to trimming and J lost 4 bases; unmatched junction nucleotides: 8. Per germline, CDR1 MNHNS and CDR2 SASEGT. CDR3 nucleotides: TGTGCCAGCAGTGACCTGTGGGGGACTAGCGGGAGATACAATGAGCAGTTCTTC. Encoded protein: CASSDLWGTSGRYNEQFF.

The V and J genes are TRBV11-2 and TRBJ2-7, with 8 nucleotides matching TRBD2. V trimming: 6 bases; J trimming: 5 bases; junction bases outside the gene matches: 9. The CDR3 extends over 14 amino acids. Germline-derived CDR1 and CDR2 are SGHAT and FQNNGV. The CDR3 region is CASSLLGGGNEQYF. In nucleotides, the CDR3 is TGTGCCAGCAGTCTTCTAGGCGGGGGGAACGAGCAGTACTTC.

A single count supports this clone. The rearrangement uses TRBV6-5 and TRBJ1-1, with D possibly TRBD1 on 5 matching bases. From germline, CDR1 is MNHEY and CDR2 SVGAGI. This CDR3 has 12 amino acids. The germline V and J ends were trimmed by 2 bases and 7 bases, with 8 bases remaining between them. CDR3 DNA: TGTGCCAGCAGTTACAGGGGTGGTGAAGCTTTCTTT. Its translation is CASSYRGGEAFF.

The genes are TRBV27 and TRBJ2-1, with 13 bases identical to TRBD2. This CDR3 has 15 residues. J gave up 6 bases and V 8 bases, and 7 bases lay outside the gene matches. In germline, CDR1 is MNHEY, CDR2 SMNVEV (reference sequence). The CDR3 DNA follows: TGTGCCAGCCGTTCGGGACTAGCGGGGCCCAATGAGCAGTTCTTC. This codes for CASRSGLAGPNEQFF.

The chain is built from TRBV27 and TRBJ2-2; TRBD2 aligns across 12 bases. The CDR3 length is 17 residues. The V gene end was trimmed by 3 bases and the J gene end by 4 bases; junction bases not matched to a gene: 6. Germline V gene data show CDR1 as MNHEY and CDR2 as SMNVEV (reference sequence). The CDR3 nucleotides read TGTGCCAGCAGTTTGACTAGCGGGAGTGCGGGCACCGGGGAGCTGTTTTTT. It codes for CASSLTSGSAGTGELFF.

The chain recombines TRBV27 with TRBJ2-7; D gene ambiguous. The CDR3 spans 14 residues. Trimming removed 2 bases at V and 7 bases at J, with 15 bases between. CDR1 is MNHEY, CDR2 SMNVEV, per germline (reference sequence). The CDR3: CASSLRSVTEEQYF. As DNA, the CDR3 is TGTGCCAGCAGTTTACGAAGCGTTACGGAAGAGCAGTACTTC.

The chain carries TRBV27 and TRBJ1-3, with D possibly being TRBD1 (5 bases). The CDR3 runs to 16 residues. Germline V gene sequence: CDR1 MNHEY, CDR2 SMNVEV (reference sequence). V lost 5 bases to trimming and J lost 4 bases, with 18 bases between them. DNA for the CDR3: TGTGCCAGCAGTGACTCAGGGCGCCTACGGGGAAACACCATATATTTT. It yields the protein CASSDSGRLRGNTIYF.

V usage is TRBV7-8 and J usage is TRBJ2-3; 10 bases are shared with TRBD1. The CDR3 has 15 amino acids. V trimming: 3 bases; J trimming: 5 bases; junction bases outside the gene matches: 5. Germline V CDR1 and CDR2: SGHVS, FQNEAQ. For the CDR3, the DNA is TGTGCCAGCAGCTTCTGGCGGACAGGGGGAGATACGCAGTATTTT. Translated: CASSFWRTGGDTQYF.

The CDR3 region has the DNA TGTGCCATCAGGGGTGGACTAGCGGGGTCCTACGAGCAGTACTTC. Amino acid sequence: CAIRGGLAGSYEQYF. The chain employs TRBV10-3 and TRBJ2-7, with 12 bases fitting TRBD2. CDR1 is ENHRY and CDR2 is SYGVKD in the germline V gene. The ends lost 6 bases at V and 1 base at J; junction bases unmatched: 4. CDR3 length: 15 amino acids.

The genes are TRBV7-9 and TRBJ2-7; a weak D match, TRBD1 (5 bases). The length of the CDR3 is 16 residues. The V end was cut by 1 base, the J end by 2 bases, with 15 bases between. Per the germline V gene, CDR1 is SEHNR and CDR2 is FQNEAQ (reference sequence). In DNA form, the CDR3 reads TGTGCCAGCAGCTTAGAGTGGGCAGGGATGACCTACGAGCAGTACTTC. It translates to CASSLEWAGMTYEQYF. Together with reference TRBV7-9 and TRBJ2-7, the CDR3 gives the full variable domain: DTGVSQNPRHKITKRGQNVTFRCDPISEHNRLYWYRQTLGQGPEFLTYFQNEAQLEKSRLLSDRFSAERPKGSFSTLEIQRTEQGDSAMYLCASSLEWAGMTYEQYFGPGTRLTVT.